The 15 T cell receptor beta chains given below trace back to one sample, sequenced in a study of blood T cell repertoires in COVID-19. This table comes from immunoSEQ multiplex PCR, and its TCRdb copy is limited to in-frame clones, with some not included. The sample shows 150,000 to 200,000 clones, 80% to 85% of them seen only once. The material sequenced was peripheral blood. These receptors were taken from a woman in her 70s with COVID-19, enrolled during active disease.

This chain joins TRBV18 and TRBJ1-1; no clear D. Germline assignment: CDR1 KGHSH and CDR2 LQKENI. The V end lost 3 bases, the J end lost 6 bases, and 11 bases lay between the germline ends. The CDR3 length is 13 residues. CDR3 in DNA: TGTGCCAGCTCACCGGGCCAGCCGTCTGAAGCTTTCTTT. Its protein product is CASSPGQPSEAFF.

V gene TRBV6-5 combines with J gene TRBJ1-2, with D possibly matching TRBD1 (6 bases). V lost 5 bases and J lost 5, with 15 bases in between. From germline, CDR1 is MNHEY and CDR2 SVGAGI. This CDR3 spans 14 amino acids. The CDR3 protein is CASSLSTGQYGYTF. As DNA, the CDR3 is TGTGCCAGCAGTCTTTCGACAGGCCAATATGGCTACACCTTC.

This clone appeared a single time. V gene TRBV27 combines with J gene TRBJ1-1; D unclear. Germline CDR1 is MNHEY and CDR2 is SMNVEV (reference sequence). This CDR3 contains 13 residues. V was clipped by 3 bases and J by 2 bases, with 7 bases between them. DNA for the CDR3: TGTGCCAGCAGTTTTCGGGATAACACTGAAGCTTTCTTT. As protein: CASSFRDNTEAFF.

J is TRBJ1-1 and V is TRBV28; D remains unclear. CDR3 length: 13 amino acids. Germline V lookup: CDR1 MDHEN, CDR2 SYDVKM. Trimming stripped 7 bases from V and 3 bases from J, with 12 bases between. The CDR3 coding sequence is TGTGCCAGCACCCCGGGAGGGCACACTGAAGCTTTCTTT. Translated, it gives CASTPGGHTEAFF.

J is TRBJ2-1 and V is TRBV19; tentatively, D is TRBD2 (5 bases). The length of the CDR3 is 13 residues. The germline CDR1 and CDR2 sequences are LNHDA and SQIVND (reference sequence). V shed 5 bases and J shed 4 bases, with 9 bases lying between them. For the CDR3, the DNA is TGTGCCAGTAGTTTCGGGGTTTACAATGAGCAGTTCTTC. Amino acids: CASSFGVYNEQFF. The variable domain in full, completed from reference TRBV19 and TRBJ2-1, reads DGGITQSPKYLFRKEGQNVTLSCEQNLNHDAMYWYRQDPGQGLRLIYYSQIVNDFQKGDIAEGYSVSREKKESFPLTVTSAQKNPTAFYLCASSFGVYNEQFFGPGTRLTVL.

The chain links TRBV30 to TRBJ2-1, with 8 bases matching TRBD1. CDR3 length: 15 residues. Germline V gene lookup returns CDR1 GTSNPN and CDR2 SVGIG (reference sequence). The V and J ends lost 3 bases and 3 bases, in that order; junction bases with no gene match: 7. CDR3 nucleotide sequence: TGTGCCTGGAGGGCAGGGGGCGCGGGCTACAATGAGCAGTTCTTC. This codes for CAWRAGGAGYNEQFF. The full variable domain, its missing parts supplied by reference TRBV30 and TRBJ2-1, is SQTIHQWPATLVQPVGSPLSLECTVEGTSNPNLYWYRQAAGRGLQLLFYSVGIGQISSEVPQNLSASRPQDRQFILSSKKLLLSDSGFYLCAWRAGGAGYNEQFFGPGTRLTVL.

This rearrangement joins TRBV18 to TRBJ2-7; D may be TRBD2 (5 bases). Deletions cut 6 bases from V and 4 bases from J, with 19 bases between. Germline V gene sequence: CDR1 KGHSH, CDR2 LQKENI. This CDR3 is 15 amino acids long. CDR3 in amino acids: CASSALAGLDYEQYF. The DNA of the CDR3 is TGTGCCAGCTCCGCCCTCGCGGGTTTGGATTACGAGCAGTACTTC.

The chain employs TRBV6-5 and TRBJ2-3, with D maybe TRBD1 (6 bases). This CDR3 spans 13 amino acids. The germline V gene has CDR1 MNHEY and CDR2 SVGAGI. The germline V and J ends were trimmed by 8 bases and 4 bases, with 13 bases remaining between them. The CDR3 bases are TGTGCCAGCGTCAAACAGGGTTCAGATACGCAGTATTTT. It encodes CASVKQGSDTQYF.

The chain is built from TRBV24-1 and TRBJ2-3; D may be TRBD1 (7 bases). This CDR3 is built from 16 residues. V shed 4 bases and J shed 4 bases, with 17 bases lying between them. Germline lookup yields CDR1 KGHDR and CDR2 SFDVKD. The CDR3 protein is CATSDGGQSVADTQYF. The CDR3 DNA reads TGTGCCACCAGTGACGGGGGACAGTCCGTCGCAGATACGCAGTATTTT.

The chain carries TRBV29-1 and TRBJ2-7; 9 nucleotides agree with TRBD1. Germline trimming cut 7 bases from V and 3 bases from J; bases unmatched to any gene: 7. CDR1 is SQVTM, CDR2 ANQGSEA, per germline. CDR3 length: 13 residues. In DNA, the CDR3 is TGCAGCGGATTATCGGACAGGGGCTACGAGCAGTACTTC. Protein: CSGLSDRGYEQYF.

This clone was recorded once. CDR3: CASSLGPLNEQFF. The DNA of the CDR3 is TGTGCCAGCAGCCTGGGGCCACTCAATGAGCAGTTCTTC. V is TRBV2 and J is TRBJ2-1, with D perhaps TRBD1 (5 bases). Germline loops: CDR1 SNHLY, CDR2 FYNNEI. The CDR3 loop spans 13 amino acids. The V gene lost 6 bases and the J gene lost 6 bases, with 12 bases spanning the gap.

The V gene is TRBV18, the J gene TRBJ1-1; D may be TRBD1 (6 bases). Trimming shortened V by 0 bases and J by 1 base, and 9 bases separated the two germline ends. This CDR3 spans 15 amino acids. Germline assignment: CDR1 KGHSH and CDR2 LQKENI. CDR3 coding DNA: TGTGCCAGCTCACCACCGGGACAAGCGAACACTGAAGCTTTCTTT. This translates into CASSPPGQANTEAFF.

The chain uses TRBV11-2 and TRBJ2-2, with 7 bases that match TRBD2. The CDR3 extends over 16 amino acids. Germline values: CDR1 SGHAT, CDR2 FQNNGV. Trimming at V came to 4 bases and at J to 0 bases, leaving 5 bases not matched to a gene. This CDR3 reads CASSSASGSNTGELFF. Here the CDR3 DNA reads TGTGCCAGCAGCTCCGCTAGCGGATCGAACACCGGGGAGCTGTTTTTT. The full variable domain, in which reference TRBV11-2 and TRBJ2-2 provide the parts outside the CDR3, is EAGVAQSPRYKIIEKRQSVAFWCNPISGHATLYWYQQILGQGPKLLIQFQNNGVVDDSQLPKDRFSAERLKGVDSTLKIQPAKLEDSAVYLCASSSASGSNTGELFFGEGSRLTVL.

The chain couples TRBV7-9 to TRBJ1-4; D uncertain. The V end was cut by 2 bases, the J end by 0 bases, with 13 bases between. The germline gives CDR1 SEHNR, CDR2 FQNEAQ (reference sequence). CDR3 size: 17 residues. The CDR3, as DNA: TGTGCCAGCAGCTTATTAGCGACTGACGCAACTAATGAAAAACTGTTTTTT. It is translated as CASSLLATDATNEKLFF.

The rearrangement links TRBV5-1 to TRBJ1-1; the D gene is possibly TRBD1 (5 bases). The V gene's germline CDR1 is SGHRS and CDR2 YFSETQ. The V end lost 2 bases, the J end lost 1 base, and 12 bases lay between the germline ends. The CDR3 has 15 amino acids. CDR3: CASSLPTATNTEAFF. CDR3 nucleotides: TGCGCCAGCAGCTTACCGACAGCCACGAACACTGAAGCTTTCTTT.